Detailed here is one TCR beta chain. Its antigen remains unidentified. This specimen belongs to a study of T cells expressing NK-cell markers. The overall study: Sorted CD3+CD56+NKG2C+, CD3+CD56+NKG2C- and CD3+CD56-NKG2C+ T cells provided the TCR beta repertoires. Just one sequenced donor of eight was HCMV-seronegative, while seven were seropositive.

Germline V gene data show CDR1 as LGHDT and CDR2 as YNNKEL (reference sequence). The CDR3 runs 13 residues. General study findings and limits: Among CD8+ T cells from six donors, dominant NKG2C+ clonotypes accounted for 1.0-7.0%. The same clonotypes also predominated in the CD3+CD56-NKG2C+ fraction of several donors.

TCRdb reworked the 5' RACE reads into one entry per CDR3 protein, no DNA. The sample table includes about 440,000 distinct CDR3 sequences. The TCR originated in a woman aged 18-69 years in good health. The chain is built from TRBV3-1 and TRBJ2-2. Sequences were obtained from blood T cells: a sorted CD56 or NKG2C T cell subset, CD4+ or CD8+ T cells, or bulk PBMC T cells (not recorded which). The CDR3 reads CASGYSNTGELFF.